The table lists the clone carrying this T cell receptor (beta chain) with a few counts. The sample comes from a study of OX40 agonist ivuxolimab in advanced cancers. V shed 4 bases and J shed 6 bases, with 24 bases lying between them. Germline lookup yields CDR1 LNHNV and CDR2 YYDKDF (reference sequence). The CDR3 runs 17 residues. Measured with immunoSEQ multiplex PCR; TCRdb has only the in-frame clones, and not every one. The sample contains nearly 110,000 clones, more than 85% of which appear only once. The sequencing here drew on CD4+ or CD8+ T cells sorted from blood, taken in a trial of the OX40 agonist ivuxolimab. This receptor was identified in an adult with an advanced solid tumor such as melanoma, head and neck, liver or kidney cancer. The chain joins TRBV15 to TRBJ2-5, with D perhaps matching TRBD1 (6 bases). The CDR3 DNA follows: TGTGCCACCAGCAAAACCGACGGGACACCCTCGGGAAAGACCCAGTACTTC. This encodes CATSKTDGTPSGKTQYF.